This T cell receptor (beta chain) was obtained from a study of blood T cell repertoires in COVID-19. Study-wide context: Sites across the United States, Italy and Spain contributed samples from acute and convalescent COVID-19.

The study drew participants aged about 18 to 89 years from fewer than 30 US areas. Two negative PCRs, clearance, or symptom resolution characterized the recovered Cohort 3 donors. Libraries were prepared by immunoSEQ multiplex PCR; TCRdb keeps only in-frame clonotypes and omits some of them. Here the sample spans under 70,000 clones, 88% being singletons. This TCR was recovered from a woman in her 40s who had recovered from COVID-19. Sequencing was carried out using PBMCs or T cells enriched from blood (not recorded which).

The CDR3 DNA sequence: TGCGCCAGCAGCCATAGCGGGGGCTCCTACGAGCAGTACTTC. This codes for CASSHSGGSYEQYF. The rearrangement uses TRBV5-1 and TRBJ2-7; 9 positions agree with TRBD2. Germline trimming cut 4 bases from V and 0 bases from J; bases unmatched to any gene: 2. The CDR3 covers 14 residues. CDR1 is SGHRS and CDR2 is YFSETQ in the germline V gene.